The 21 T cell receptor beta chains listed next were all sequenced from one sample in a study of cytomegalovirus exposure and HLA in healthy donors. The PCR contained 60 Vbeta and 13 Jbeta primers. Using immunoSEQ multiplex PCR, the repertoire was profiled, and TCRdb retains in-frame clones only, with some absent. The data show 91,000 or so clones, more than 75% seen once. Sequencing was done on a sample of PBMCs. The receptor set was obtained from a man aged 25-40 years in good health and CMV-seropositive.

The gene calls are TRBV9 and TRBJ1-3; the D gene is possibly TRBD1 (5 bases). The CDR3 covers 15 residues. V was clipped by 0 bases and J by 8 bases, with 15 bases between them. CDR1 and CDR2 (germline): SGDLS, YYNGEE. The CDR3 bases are TGTGCCAGCAGCGTAGAAGGGGCAGGGCCGGACACCATATATTTT. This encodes CASSVEGAGPDTIYF.

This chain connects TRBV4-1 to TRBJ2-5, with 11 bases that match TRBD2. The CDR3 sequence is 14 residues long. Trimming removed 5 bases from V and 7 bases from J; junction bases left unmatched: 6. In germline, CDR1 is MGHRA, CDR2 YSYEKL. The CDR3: CASSDLAGGVTQYF. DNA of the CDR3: TGCGCCAGCAGCGATCTAGCGGGGGGAGTGACCCAGTACTTC.

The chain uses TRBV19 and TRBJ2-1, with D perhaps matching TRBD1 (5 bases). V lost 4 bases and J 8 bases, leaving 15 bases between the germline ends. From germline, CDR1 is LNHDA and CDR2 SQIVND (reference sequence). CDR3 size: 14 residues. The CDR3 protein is CASSKAPQGYEQFF. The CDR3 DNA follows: TGTGCCAGTAGTAAGGCCCCCCAGGGCTATGAGCAGTTCTTC.

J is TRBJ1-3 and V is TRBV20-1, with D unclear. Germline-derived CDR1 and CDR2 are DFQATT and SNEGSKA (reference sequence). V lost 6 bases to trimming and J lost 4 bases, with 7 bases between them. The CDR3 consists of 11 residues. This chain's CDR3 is CSAARGNTIYF. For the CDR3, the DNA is TGCAGTGCAGCGAGGGGAAACACCATATATTTT.

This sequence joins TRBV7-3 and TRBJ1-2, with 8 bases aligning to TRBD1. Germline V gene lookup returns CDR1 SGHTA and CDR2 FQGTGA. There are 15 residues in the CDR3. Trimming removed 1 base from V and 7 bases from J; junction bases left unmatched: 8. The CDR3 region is CASSLIGQGSGGYTF. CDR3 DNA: TGTGCCAGCAGCTTAATAGGACAGGGAAGTGGTGGCTACACCTTC.

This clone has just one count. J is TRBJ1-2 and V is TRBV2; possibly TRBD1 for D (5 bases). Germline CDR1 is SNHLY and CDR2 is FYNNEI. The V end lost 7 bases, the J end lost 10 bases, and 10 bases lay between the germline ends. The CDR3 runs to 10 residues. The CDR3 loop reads CASTSGYYTF. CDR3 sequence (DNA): TGTGCCAGCACCTCAGGGTACTACACCTTC.

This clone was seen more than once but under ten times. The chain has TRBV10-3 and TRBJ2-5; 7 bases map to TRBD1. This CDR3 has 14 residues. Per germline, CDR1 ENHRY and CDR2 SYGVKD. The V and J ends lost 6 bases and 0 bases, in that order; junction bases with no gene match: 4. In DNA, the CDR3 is TGTGCCATCAGACGCGACAGGGACCAAGAGACCCAGTACTTC. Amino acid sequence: CAIRRDRDQETQYF.

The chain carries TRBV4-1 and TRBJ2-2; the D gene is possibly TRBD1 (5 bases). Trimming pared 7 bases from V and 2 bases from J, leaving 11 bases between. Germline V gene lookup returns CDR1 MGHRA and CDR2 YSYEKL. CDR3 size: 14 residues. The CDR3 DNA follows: TGCGCCAGCAATGACAGAATCAACACCGGGGAGCTGTTTTTT. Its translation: CASNDRINTGELFF.

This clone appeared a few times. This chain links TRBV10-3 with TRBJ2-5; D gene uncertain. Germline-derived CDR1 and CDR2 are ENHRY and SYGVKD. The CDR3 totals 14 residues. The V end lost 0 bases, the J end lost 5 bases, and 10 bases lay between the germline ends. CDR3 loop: CAISESLRSETQYF. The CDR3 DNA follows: TGTGCCATCAGTGAGTCCCTCCGGAGCGAGACCCAGTACTTC.

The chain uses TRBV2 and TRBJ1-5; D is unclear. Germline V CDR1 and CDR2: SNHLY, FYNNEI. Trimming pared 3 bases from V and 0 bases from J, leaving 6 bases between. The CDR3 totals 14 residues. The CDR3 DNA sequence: TGTGCCAGCAGTGACGGGAATAGCAATCAGCCCCAGCATTTT. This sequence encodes CASSDGNSNQPQHF.

The CDR3 DNA reads as TGTGCTAGTGGTCCGCAGACAGGATCCTACAATGAGCAGTTCTTC. Protein product: CASGPQTGSYNEQFF. The chain carries TRBV12-5 and TRBJ2-1; TRBD1 might be the D (6 bases). The length of the CDR3 is 15 residues. V shed 5 bases and J shed 1 base, with 12 bases lying between them. CDR1 is LGHNT and CDR2 is FRNRAP in the germline V gene.

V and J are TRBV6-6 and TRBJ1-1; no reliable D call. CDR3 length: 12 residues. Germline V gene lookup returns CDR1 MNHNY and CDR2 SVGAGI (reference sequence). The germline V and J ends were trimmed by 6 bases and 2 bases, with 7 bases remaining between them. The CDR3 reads CASRHPNTEAFF. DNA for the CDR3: TGTGCCAGCAGACATCCAAACACTGAAGCTTTCTTT.

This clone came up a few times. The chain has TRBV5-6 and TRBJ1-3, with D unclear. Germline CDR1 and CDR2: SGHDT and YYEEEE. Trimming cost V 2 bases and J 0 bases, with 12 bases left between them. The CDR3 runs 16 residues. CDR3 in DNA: TGTGCCAGCAGCTTTCTCGGTCCTTCCTCTGGAAACACCATATATTTT. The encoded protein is CASSFLGPSSGNTIYF.

The CDR3 bases are TGCAGCGTTGAAGGAGAAGGTAGCGGGAGGGCAGGTGATGAGCAGTTCTTC. As protein: CSVEGEGSGRAGDEQFF. The chain has TRBV29-1 and TRBJ2-1; 11 bases align to TRBD2. With 1 base clipped from V and 8 bases from J, the junction kept 13 bases outside the gene matches. Germline assignment: CDR1 SQVTM and CDR2 ANQGSEA. The CDR3 runs 17 residues.

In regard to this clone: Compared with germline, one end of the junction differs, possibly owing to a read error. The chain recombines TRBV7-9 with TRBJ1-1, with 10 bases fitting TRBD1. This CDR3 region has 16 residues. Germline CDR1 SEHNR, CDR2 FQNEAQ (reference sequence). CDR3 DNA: TGTGCCGGCAGCTTAGGGGACAGGGGTAGAGGCACTGAAGCTTTCTTT. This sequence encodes CAGSLGDRGRGTEAFF.

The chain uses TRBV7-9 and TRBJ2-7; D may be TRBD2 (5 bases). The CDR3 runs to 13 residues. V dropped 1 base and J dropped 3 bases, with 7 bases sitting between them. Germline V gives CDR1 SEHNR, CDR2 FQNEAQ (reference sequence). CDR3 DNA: TGTGCCAGCAGCTTAGTACGGGGCTACGAGCAGTACTTC. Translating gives CASSLVRGYEQYF. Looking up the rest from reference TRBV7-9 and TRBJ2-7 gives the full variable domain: DTGVSQNPRHKITKRGQNVTFRCDPISEHNRLYWYRQTLGQGPEFLTYFQNEAQLEKSRLLSDRFSAERPKGSFSTLEIQRTEQGDSAMYLCASSLVRGYEQYFGPGTRLTVT.

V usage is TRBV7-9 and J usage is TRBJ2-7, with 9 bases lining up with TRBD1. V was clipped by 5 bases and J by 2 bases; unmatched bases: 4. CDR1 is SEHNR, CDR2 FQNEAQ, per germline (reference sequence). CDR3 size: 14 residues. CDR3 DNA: TGTGCCAGCAGCGTACAGGGGGCCCCCTACGAGCAGTACGTC. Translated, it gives CASSVQGAPYEQYV.

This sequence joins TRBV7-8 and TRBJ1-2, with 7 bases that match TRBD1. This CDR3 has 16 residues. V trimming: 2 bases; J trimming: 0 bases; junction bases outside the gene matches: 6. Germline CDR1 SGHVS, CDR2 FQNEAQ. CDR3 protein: CASSLFSGGTNYGYTF. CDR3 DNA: TGTGCCAGCAGCTTATTCTCAGGGGGTACTAACTATGGCTACACCTTC.

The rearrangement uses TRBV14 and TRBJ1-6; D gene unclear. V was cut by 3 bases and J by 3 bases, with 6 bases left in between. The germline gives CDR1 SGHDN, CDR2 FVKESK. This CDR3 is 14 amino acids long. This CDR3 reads CASSQSIYNSPLHF. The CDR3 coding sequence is TGTGCCAGCAGCCAGAGTATCTATAATTCACCCCTCCACTTT.

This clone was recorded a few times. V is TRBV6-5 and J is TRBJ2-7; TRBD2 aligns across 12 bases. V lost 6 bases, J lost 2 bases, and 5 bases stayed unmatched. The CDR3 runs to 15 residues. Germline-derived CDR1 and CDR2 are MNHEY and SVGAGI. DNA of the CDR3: TGTGCCAGCAGCCCTCTAGCGGGAGGGACCTACGAGCAGTACTTC. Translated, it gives CASSPLAGGTYEQYF.

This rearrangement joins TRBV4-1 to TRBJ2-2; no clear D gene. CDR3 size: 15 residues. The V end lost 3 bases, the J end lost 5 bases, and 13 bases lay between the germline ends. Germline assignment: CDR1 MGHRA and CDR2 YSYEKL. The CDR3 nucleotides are TGCGCCAGCAGCCACCGCACCGGAGTGACCGGGGAGCTGTTTTTT. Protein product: CASSHRTGVTGELFF.